This TCR beta chain stems from a study of blood T cell repertoires in COVID-19. Across the study: The samples span acute and convalescent COVID-19 from the United States, Italy and Spain.

Some clones are missing from TCRdb's copy, which holds only in-frame ones; the method was immunoSEQ multiplex PCR. Of around 250,000 clones listed, about 86% were seen once; the top ten hold 4% to 5.5%. Trimming shortened V by 5 bases and J by 4 bases, and 14 bases separated the two germline ends. This CDR3 contains 14 residues. Germline CDR1 SGHTA, CDR2 FQGNSA. The source material was peripheral blood. V and J are TRBV7-2 and TRBJ1-2; D not certain. This receptor was taken from a man over 45 with active or convalescent COVID-19. CDR3 loop: CASSPPGSLYGYTF. CDR3 nucleotide sequence: TGTGCCAGCAGCCCCCCAGGTTCCCTCTATGGCTACACCTTC.